The 32 T cell receptor beta chains listed next were all sequenced from one sample in a study of cytomegalovirus exposure and HLA in healthy donors. With 60 Vbeta and 13 Jbeta primers, the PCR was carried out. The table came from immunoSEQ multiplex PCR; TCRdb's copy has only in-frame clones and leaves some out. The data hold some 150,000 clones, with about 80% observed a single time. The sequencing sample was made of PBMCs. These receptors were taken from a male donor in good health and CMV-seronegative.

The J gene is TRBJ2-7, the V gene TRBV6-5, with 7 positions matching TRBD2. The germline CDR1 and CDR2 sequences are MNHEY and SVGAGI. The V segment lost 5 bases and the J segment 3 bases; nucleotides outside the gene matches: 7. CDR3 length: 14 amino acids. CDR3 DNA: TGTGCCAGCAGTGTGGGAGGGGCGCTCTACGAGCAGTACTTC. Protein sequence: CASSVGGALYEQYF.

This clone has only a few counts. The V gene is TRBV5-1, the J gene TRBJ2-3; no clear D. The CDR3 has 16 amino acids. The germline V and J ends were trimmed by 0 bases and 0 bases, with 11 bases remaining between them. Germline V CDR1 and CDR2: SGHRS, YFSETQ. The CDR3 DNA is TGCGCCAGCAGCTTGGCCGCCAGGCCCAGCACAGATACGCAGTATTTT. Translating gives CASSLAARPSTDTQYF.

This clone has a handful of counts. Other DNA sequences in this sample translate to the same CDR3. The chain recombines TRBV7-6 with TRBJ2-5; TRBD1 agrees at 8 bases. J was trimmed by 1 base and V by 0 bases; bases with no gene match: 1. This CDR3 has 15 residues. Per germline, CDR1 SGHVS and CDR2 FNYEAQ. The CDR3 loop is CASSLAGQGQETQYF. CDR3 coding DNA: TGTGCCAGCAGCTTAGCCGGACAGGGCCAAGAGACCCAGTACTTC.

The chain links TRBV19 to TRBJ2-7, with 10 bases matching TRBD1. Germline CDR1 LNHDA, CDR2 SQIVND (reference sequence). This CDR3 contains 12 residues. The ends lost 6 bases at V and 4 bases at J; junction bases unmatched: 0. The CDR3 is CASRDRGYEQYF. The CDR3 DNA reads as TGTGCCAGTAGGGACAGGGGGTACGAGCAGTACTTC. The full variable domain, completed using reference TRBV19 and TRBJ2-7, is DGGITQSPKYLFRKEGQNVTLSCEQNLNHDAMYWYRQDPGQGLRLIYYSQIVNDFQKGDIAEGYSVSREKKESFPLTVTSAQKNPTAFYLCASRDRGYEQYFGPGTRLTVT.

The chain is built from TRBV5-4 and TRBJ2-4, with TRBD2 matching over 9 bases. CDR1 is SGHNT, CDR2 YYREEE, per germline (reference sequence). This CDR3 comprises 14 residues. Trimming removed 3 bases from V and 6 bases from J; junction bases left unmatched: 4. The CDR3 spells CASSSAGGGNIQYF. DNA for the CDR3: TGTGCCAGCAGCTCTGCGGGAGGGGGAAACATTCAGTACTTC.

This chain links TRBV19 with TRBJ1-5; 8 bases map to TRBD1. The CDR3 has 14 residues. The germline V gene has CDR1 LNHDA and CDR2 SQIVND (reference sequence). J gave up 3 bases and V 4 bases, and 2 bases lay outside the gene matches. CDR3 nucleotides: TGTGCCAGTAGTAGACAGGGGCTCAATCAGCCCCAGCATTTT. Its translation: CASSRQGLNQPQHF.

The rearrangement uses TRBV5-1 and TRBJ2-3; 12 bases agree with TRBD2. The length of the CDR3 is 18 residues. In germline, CDR1 is SGHRS, CDR2 YFSETQ. V lost 2 bases to trimming and J lost 0 bases; unmatched junction nucleotides: 7. CDR3 bases: TGCGCCAGCAGCTTCCTAGCGGGGGGGCACTCTAGCACAGATACGCAGTATTTT. Amino acids: CASSFLAGGHSSTDTQYF.

This clone was counted a few times. This chain links TRBV5-1 with TRBJ1-4; D is unresolved. The CDR3 loop spans 16 amino acids. The V end was cut by 0 bases, the J end by 6 bases, with 15 bases between. Germline values: CDR1 SGHRS, CDR2 YFSETQ. Written as DNA, the CDR3 is TGCGCCAGCAGCTTGGGTTCGGCAGGCCTATATGAAAAACTGTTTTTT. Its protein is CASSLGSAGLYEKLFF.

The chain combines TRBV6-5 with TRBJ2-2; D might be TRBD1 (6 bases). Trimming cost V 4 bases and J 5 bases, with 14 bases left between them. Germline V CDR1 and CDR2: MNHEY, SVGAGI. The length of the CDR3 is 15 residues. CDR3 protein: CASSLQGRGTGELFF. CDR3 coding DNA: TGTGCCAGCAGTTTACAGGGACGGGGTACCGGGGAGCTGTTTTTT.

The V gene is TRBV18, the J gene TRBJ1-1, with 7 bases fitting TRBD1. CDR1 KGHSH and CDR2 LQKENI come from the germline V gene. With 6 bases clipped from V and 0 bases from J, the junction kept 4 bases outside the gene matches. The CDR3 sequence is 14 residues long. CDR3 sequence (DNA): TGTGCCAGCTCGATGGACAGGATGAACACTGAAGCTTTCTTT. It encodes CASSMDRMNTEAFF.

This rearrangement joins TRBV7-8 to TRBJ2-4; D may be TRBD1 (6 bases). CDR3 length: 16 amino acids. V lost 0 bases to trimming and J lost 7 bases, with 16 bases between them. Germline CDR1 and CDR2: SGHVS and FQNEAQ. CDR3 in DNA: TGTGCCAGCAGCTTAGCGGACAGTCGAGGTTTGAACATTCAGTACTTC. Protein sequence: CASSLADSRGLNIQYF.

J is TRBJ2-1 and V is TRBV5-1; 13 nucleotides agree with TRBD2. The V gene's germline CDR1 is SGHRS and CDR2 YFSETQ. CDR3 length: 15 amino acids. V shed 2 bases and J 7 bases; nucleotides not matched to a gene: 3. Here the CDR3 reads CASSLLAGGLNEQFF. The CDR3 DNA reads TGCGCCAGCAGCTTACTAGCGGGGGGGCTGAATGAGCAGTTCTTC.

V gene TRBV27 combines with J gene TRBJ1-2, with D tentatively TRBD1 (5 bases). CDR3 size: 13 residues. CDR1 is MNHEY, CDR2 SMNVEV, per germline (reference sequence). Between the trimmed V and J ends, which lost 3 bases and 5 bases, there was a span of 10 bases. DNA for the CDR3: TGTGCCAGCAGTTTTTCGGGGGTATATGGCTACACCTTC. Translation: CASSFSGVYGYTF.

This rearrangement joins TRBV15 to TRBJ2-1; 14 positions match TRBD2. J lost 10 bases, V lost 3 bases, and 8 bases had no gene match. CDR3 length: 16 amino acids. CDR1 and CDR2 (germline): LNHNV, YYDKDF (reference sequence). The CDR3 sequence is CATSSPGLAGVREQFF. Here the CDR3 DNA reads TGTGCCACCAGCAGTCCGGGACTAGCGGGAGTTCGGGAGCAGTTCTTC.

V gene TRBV25-1 combines with J gene TRBJ1-1; D uncertain. The germline V gene has CDR1 MGHDK and CDR2 SYGVNS. The germline V and J ends were trimmed by 1 base and 6 bases, with 9 bases remaining between them. The CDR3 is 13 residues long. CDR3 nucleotides: TGTGCCAGCAGTGAATCACAGCGGGCTGAAGCTTTCTTT. Protein product: CASSESQRAEAFF.

The rearrangement joins TRBV19 to TRBJ1-1; 8 bases map to TRBD1. The J segment lost 6 bases and the V segment lost 3 bases, leaving 12 bases of the junction unmatched. The CDR3 spans 16 residues. Germline assignment: CDR1 LNHDA and CDR2 SQIVND (reference sequence). CDR3 region: CASSIGYQGAGAEAFF. Written as DNA, the CDR3 is TGTGCCAGTAGTATCGGTTACCAGGGGGCCGGCGCTGAAGCTTTCTTT.

This sequence joins TRBV19 and TRBJ2-1; D call uncertain. Looked up from germline, CDR1 is LNHDA and CDR2 is SQIVND (reference sequence). CDR3 length equals 13 residues. The V end was cut by 1 base, the J end by 7 bases, with 8 bases between. CDR3 in amino acids: CASSIGYWNEQFF. The CDR3 DNA is TGTGCCAGTAGTATAGGGTACTGGAATGAGCAGTTCTTC.

This chain joins TRBV5-6 and TRBJ1-1; D possibly corresponds to TRBD1 (5 bases). Trimming shortened V by 4 bases and J by 5 bases, and 21 bases separated the two germline ends. Germline V gives CDR1 SGHDT, CDR2 YYEEEE. The CDR3 consists of 16 residues. The CDR3 is CASSAARGIGETEAFF. The DNA for the CDR3 is TGTGCCAGCAGCGCCGCGCGGGGCATAGGTGAGACTGAAGCTTTCTTT. The full variable domain, rest sourced from reference TRBV5-6 and TRBJ1-1, is DAGVTQSPTHLIKTRGQQVTLRCSPKSGHDTVSWYQQALGQGPQFIFQYYEEEERQRGNFPDRFSGHQFPNYSSELNVNALLLGDSALYLCASSAARGIGETEAFFGQGTRLTVV.

For this clone: The same CDR3 also results from other DNA sequences found in this sample. The CDR3 sequence is CASSLDRDGYTF. CDR3 DNA: TGTGCCAGCAGCCTTGACAGGGATGGCTACACCTTC. The genes are TRBV5-6 and TRBJ1-2, with 7 bases identical to TRBD1. This CDR3 has 12 amino acids. The germline gives CDR1 SGHDT, CDR2 YYEEEE. The V and J ends lost 4 bases and 6 bases, in that order; junction bases with no gene match: 3. Variable domain in full (rest from reference TRBV5-6 and TRBJ1-2): DAGVTQSPTHLIKTRGQQVTLRCSPKSGHDTVSWYQQALGQGPQFIFQYYEEEERQRGNFPDRFSGHQFPNYSSELNVNALLLGDSALYLCASSLDRDGYTFGSGTRLTVV.

This chain links TRBV29-1 with TRBJ2-4; 7 nucleotides agree with TRBD2. Germline V gene lookup returns CDR1 SQVTM and CDR2 ANQGSEA. CDR3 size: 14 residues. The J segment lost 1 base and the V segment lost 5 bases, leaving 5 bases of the junction unmatched. CDR3 amino acids: CSVTGRLAKNIQYF. CDR3 DNA: TGCAGCGTTACCGGGAGGCTGGCCAAAAACATTCAGTACTTC. The full variable domain, with the rest looked up from reference TRBV29-1 and TRBJ2-4, is SAVISQKPSRDICQRGTSLTIQCQVDSQVTMMFWYRQQPGQSLTLIATANQGSEATYESGFVIDKFPISRPNLTFSTLTVSNMSPEDSSIYLCSVTGRLAKNIQYFGAGTRLSVL.

This chain joins TRBV5-6 and TRBJ2-2; 8 bases align to TRBD2. This CDR3 has 15 residues. Germline V gene data show CDR1 as SGHDT and CDR2 as YYEEEE. The V and J ends lost 4 bases and 4 bases, in that order; junction bases with no gene match: 6. Here the CDR3 reads CASSPDLAGTGELFF. The CDR3 coding sequence is TGTGCCAGCAGCCCTGATCTAGCGGGCACCGGGGAGCTGTTTTTT.

The V and J genes are TRBV18 and TRBJ1-2; TRBD1 aligns across 8 bases. V shed 2 bases, J shed 2 bases, and the junction held 10 bases outside the gene matches. The CDR3 runs to 17 residues. CDR1 is KGHSH, CDR2 LQKENI, per germline. The CDR3 here is CASSPMSTRQGNYGYTF. In nucleotides, the CDR3 is TGTGCCAGCTCACCAATGTCCACGAGACAGGGGAACTATGGCTACACCTTC.

J is TRBJ2-2 and V is TRBV30; a weak D match, TRBD2 (5 bases). The V and J ends lost 4 bases and 1 base respectively, with 7 bases between them. The CDR3 is 13 residues long. Germline V gene lookup returns CDR1 GTSNPN and CDR2 SVGIG (reference sequence). CDR3 residues: CAWTSWNTGELFF. The CDR3 DNA reads as TGTGCCTGGACTAGCTGGAACACCGGGGAGCTGTTTTTT.

Only one count was recorded for this clone. The chain links TRBV27 to TRBJ2-3, with TRBD1 matching 9 bases. CDR1 is MNHEY, CDR2 SMNVEV, per germline (reference sequence). The V and J ends lost 3 bases and 1 base, in that order; junction bases with no gene match: 5. The CDR3 totals 16 residues. The CDR3: CASSLRGQGGTDTQYF. CDR3 coding DNA: TGTGCCAGCAGTTTGAGGGGACAGGGTGGCACAGATACGCAGTATTTT.

The V and J genes are TRBV11-3 and TRBJ2-1; 13 nucleotides align to TRBD2. Germline values: CDR1 SGHNT, CDR2 YENEEA. The CDR3 runs to 17 residues. The junction had 5 bases not matched to a gene; V was cut back by 6 bases and J by 0 bases. CDR3 region: CASRTSGGLSSYNEQFF. CDR3 coding DNA: TGTGCCAGCAGGACTAGCGGGGGGCTGAGCTCCTACAATGAGCAGTTCTTC.

V and J are TRBV19 and TRBJ1-2; no definite D call. V was shortened by 7 bases and J by 2 bases, with 11 bases between the two germline ends. The CDR3 sequence is 13 residues long. CDR1 and CDR2 from the germline V gene are LNHDA and SQIVND (reference sequence). The CDR3 sequence is CASTPAENYGYTF. The CDR3 coding sequence is TGTGCCAGTACCCCCGCGGAAAACTATGGCTACACCTTC.

This clone turned up a few times. The chain couples TRBV7-9 to TRBJ2-2; weak D call: TRBD2 (6 bases). V shed 0 bases and J shed 8 bases, with 16 bases lying between them. The CDR3 consists of 16 residues. Germline CDR1 reads SEHNR; CDR2 reads FQNEAQ (reference sequence). CDR3 in amino acids: CASSLAGGGAGGELFF. The CDR3 bases are TGTGCCAGCAGCTTAGCCGGCGGCGGGGCAGGTGGGGAGCTGTTTTTT.

The gene calls are TRBV5-1 and TRBJ1-2; D is undetermined. This CDR3 spans 11 amino acids. The V end lost 4 bases, the J end lost 4 bases, and 5 bases lay between the germline ends. Germline loops: CDR1 SGHRS, CDR2 YFSETQ. CDR3 sequence reads: CASSNSYGYTF. Written as DNA, the CDR3 is TGCGCCAGCAGCAACAGCTATGGCTACACCTTC.

With respect to this clone: The same CDR3 also results from other DNA sequences found in this sample. The gene calls are TRBV5-1 and TRBJ1-1; 8 bases are shared with TRBD1. Trimming removed 3 bases from V and 4 bases from J; junction bases left unmatched: 8. Germline V gene lookup returns CDR1 SGHRS and CDR2 YFSETQ. The CDR3 totals 15 residues. The CDR3 DNA sequence: TGCGCCAGCAGCTCGCAGGGGGCTGGGAGCACTGAAGCTTTCTTT. It codes for CASSSQGAGSTEAFF.

The CDR3 here is CASSWGTGQPQHF. The CDR3 region has the DNA TGTGCCAGCAGTTGGGGGACAGGTCAGCCCCAGCATTTT. This rearrangement joins TRBV2 to TRBJ1-5; TRBD1 matches at 8 bases. The germline gives CDR1 SNHLY, CDR2 FYNNEI. The CDR3 has 13 residues. J lost 6 bases, V lost 5 bases, and 3 bases had no gene match.

The chain is built from TRBV7-9 and TRBJ2-6; 7 positions agree with TRBD1. Per germline, CDR1 SEHNR and CDR2 FQNEAQ (reference sequence). V shed 8 bases, J shed 4 bases, and the junction held 17 bases outside the gene matches. The CDR3 consists of 18 residues. CDR3 nucleotide sequence: TGTGCCAGCGGGATGGGGACAGCCGTACTATCCGGGGCCAACGTCCTGACTTTC. Protein product: CASGMGTAVLSGANVLTF.

V usage is TRBV12-5 and J usage is TRBJ2-2; 9 bases line up with TRBD1. CDR1 is LGHNT, CDR2 FRNRAP, per germline. The ends lost 5 bases at V and 4 bases at J; junction bases unmatched: 5. The CDR3 covers 15 residues. The CDR3 coding sequence is TGTGCTAGTGGTCGCGGGACAGGGCGCACCGGGGAGCTGTTTTTT. It codes for CASGRGTGRTGELFF.